A single sample gave rise to the 3 T cell receptor beta chains below, sequenced in a study of radiotherapy plus CTLA-4 blockade in lung cancer. The assay was immunoSEQ multiplex PCR, and TCRdb's table has in-frame clones only and misses some. The sample contains roughly 71,000 clones, roughly 80% of which appear only once. The material was peripheral blood, obtained from a patient treated with radiotherapy plus ipilimumab. These receptors were obtained from a human donor with non-small cell lung cancer who had a complete response to radiotherapy plus ipilimumab.

This sequence joins TRBV7-2 and TRBJ2-5; D is unclear. The germline V gene has CDR1 SGHTA and CDR2 FQGNSA. The CDR3 contains 15 residues. V was clipped by 1 base and J by 5 bases, with 14 bases between them. The CDR3: CASSLVDVSVETQYF. The CDR3 nucleotides read TGTGCCAGCAGCTTAGTCGACGTTTCTGTTGAGACCCAGTACTTC.

This chain connects TRBV7-2 to TRBJ2-3, with unresolved D. The CDR3 is 14 residues long. Between the trimmed V and J ends, which lost 5 bases and 0 bases, there was a span of 9 bases. CDR1 and CDR2 (germline): SGHTA, FQGNSA. CDR3 DNA sequence: TGTGCCAGCAGCCCGACACTTAGCACAGATACGCAGTATTTT. Amino acid sequence: CASSPTLSTDTQYF.

V is TRBV6-1 and J is TRBJ2-5; 8 nucleotides line up with TRBD2. Germline V gives CDR1 MNHNS, CDR2 SASEGT. This CDR3 has 13 amino acids. The V segment lost 10 bases and the J segment 10 bases; nucleotides outside the gene matches: 14. CDR3 bases: TGTGCCACCGGGGGGGGACCTGGGGAAAACCAGTACTTC. Its translation: CATGGGPGENQYF.